The rows below give T cell receptor beta chains drawn from one sample of a study of regulatory T cells in long-lasting Graves disease. TCRdb passed the multiplex PCR reads through MiXCR, listing each CDR3 protein once. This sample has about 220,000 distinct CDR3 sequences; about a sixth occur once, and the top ten carry over 20%. The source was peripheral blood mononuclear cells (PBMCs), collected at new diagnosis, from a patient treated with antithyroid drugs. The source of these receptors is a female donor with Graves disease. Each CDR3 is given with its conserved first and last residue. A D gene is named only where the DNA matches it firmly. Part of the rows lack a size; the others show once, few, many or a class for expanded clones.

j_call,clone_size,v_call,d_call,cdr3_aa,cdr3_nt
TRBJ2-2,many,TRBV12-3/TRBV12-4,TRBD2,CASSSPRLADKTGELFF,TGTGCCAGCAGTTCCCCACGACTAGCGGATAAAACCGGGGAGCTGTTTTTT
TRBJ1-2,many,TRBV7-9,TRBD1,CASSRTGIGNYGYTF,TGTGCCAGCAGCAGGACAGGGATTGGGAACTATGGCTACACCTTC
TRBJ2-1,many,TRBV18,.,CASSPTRTREHLYNEQFF,TGTGCCAGCTCACCAACTCGGACCCGGGAACACCTATACAATGAGCAGTTCTTC
TRBJ1-1,few,TRBV29-1,.,CSVVQNTEAFF,TGCAGCGTCGTCCAGAACACTGAAGCTTTCTTT
TRBJ1-5,few,TRBV6-1,TRBD1,CASSERTGGVSDQPQHF,TGTGCCAGCAGTGAAAGGACAGGGGGAGTCTCGGATCAGCCCCAGCATTTT
TRBJ2-3,many,TRBV20-1,.,CSARAPLRATDTQYF,TGCAGTGCTAGAGCCCCATTACGGGCCACAGATACGCAGTATTTT
TRBJ1-2,many,TRBV24-1,.,CATSVGTSDYGYTF,TGTGCCACCAGTGTAGGGACATCTGACTATGGCTACACCTTC
TRBJ2-2,many,TRBV19,.,CASRTAVAGRKNTGELFF,TGTGCCAGTAGGACAGCTGTGGCAGGGCGAAAGAACACCGGGGAGCTGTTTTTT
TRBJ1-4,many,TRBV6-2/TRBV6-3,.,CASSYGPGPSGKLFF,TGTGCCAGCAGTTATGGCCCGGGGCCCTCAGGAAAACTGTTTTTT
TRBJ2-3,.,TRBV20-1,TRBD2,CSAATSGIYTQYF,TGCAGTGCTGCGACTAGCGGGATATATACGCAGTATTTT
TRBJ1-5,many,TRBV5-1,.,CASSQGEGDQPQHF,TGCGCCAGCTCCCAAGGGGAGGGGGATCAGCCCCAGCATTTT
TRBJ2-1,.,TRBV4-1,.,CASSQGDNEQFF,TGCGCCAGCAGCCAAGGGGACAATGAGCAGTTCTTC
TRBJ1-5,many,TRBV24-1,.,CATSETSNQPQHF,TGTGCCACCAGTGAGACTAGCAATCAGCCCCAGCATTTT
TRBJ1-2,many,TRBV28,.,CASSSPGTNYGYTF,TGTGCCAGCAGTTCCCCAGGGACCAACTATGGCTACACCTTC
TRBJ1-2,many,TRBV10-3,.,CAISGTSYTF,TGTGCCATCAGCGGGACGAGCTACACCTTC
TRBJ2-5,.,TRBV12-3/TRBV12-4,TRBD2,CASSTGTSGSETQYF,TGTGCCAGCAGTACCGGGACTAGCGGGAGTGAGACCCAGTACTTC
TRBJ1-2,many,TRBV12-3/TRBV12-4,.,CASSLQNYGYTF,TGTGCCAGCAGTTTACAGAACTATGGCTACACCTTC
TRBJ1-1,.,TRBV11-2,.,CASSPWEGLNTEAFF,TGTGCCAGCAGCCCATGGGAGGGGTTGAACACTGAAGCTTTCTTT
TRBJ2-3,many,TRBV30,.,CACRALHLSTDTQYF,TGTGCCTGCCGGGCCCTACACCTTAGCACAGATACGCAGTATTTT
TRBJ1-1,few,TRBV20-1,TRBD1,CSAPTGGIVDTEAFF,TGCAGTGCCCCGACAGGGGGCATCGTGGACACTGAAGCTTTCTTT
TRBJ2-1,many,TRBV19,.,CASSQTGSRDEQFF,TGTGCCAGTAGCCAAACAGGGTCACGGGATGAGCAGTTCTTC
TRBJ2-3,many,TRBV27,TRBD2,CASSVTFLLADSTDTQYF,TGTGCCAGCAGTGTTACTTTCTTACTAGCGGATAGCACAGATACGCAGTATTTT
TRBJ2-3,many,TRBV7-3,.,CASSAGSDTQYF,TGTGCCAGCAGCGCGGGATCAGATACGCAGTATTTT
TRBJ2-5,many,TRBV6-1,TRBD1,CASRMDRGGETQYF,TGTGCCAGCAGGATGGACAGGGGTGGAGAGACCCAGTACTTC
TRBJ2-7,.,TRBV20-1,.,CSAQIPTQGDEQYF,TGCAGTGCCCAGATCCCGACACAGGGAGACGAGCAGTACTTC
TRBJ2-7,.,TRBV20-1,TRBD1,CSARASLTGTANSYEQYF,TGCAGTGCTAGAGCATCTTTAACCGGGACAGCTAACTCCTACGAGCAGTACTTC
TRBJ2-1,many,TRBV28,.,CASSFRAGKTNEQFF,TGTGCCAGCAGTTTCAGGGCAGGGAAGACAAATGAGCAGTTCTTC
TRBJ1-5,.,TRBV19,.,CASRDRRNQPQHF,TGTGCCAGTAGAGACAGGAGGAATCAGCCCCAGCATTTT
TRBJ1-1,many,TRBV24-1,.,CATSDSGDTEAFF,TGTGCCACCAGTGATAGCGGGGACACTGAAGCTTTCTTT
TRBJ1-6,many,TRBV20-1,.,CSASVGAKPAGSPLHF,TGCAGTGCTAGCGTTGGTGCGAAGCCCGCTGGTTCACCCCTCCACTTT
TRBJ1-2,many,TRBV6-5,TRBD1,CASSYTRGLNYGYTF,TGTGCCAGCAGTTATACCAGGGGGTTGAACTATGGCTACACCTTC
TRBJ1-2,many,TRBV11-3,TRBD1,CASSPGTARYGYTF,TGTGCCAGCAGCCCAGGGACAGCACGCTATGGCTACACCTTC
TRBJ1-1,many,TRBV5-8,.,CASSLGPTNTEAFF,TGTGCCAGCAGCTTGGGACCCACAAACACTGAAGCTTTCTTT
TRBJ2-3,many,TRBV11-3,TRBD2,CASTLPGLAGSTDTQYF,TGTGCCAGCACCCTCCCGGGGCTAGCGGGAAGCACAGATACGCAGTATTTT
TRBJ2-1,many,TRBV9,.,CASSARSGTDDSKQFF,TGTGCCAGCAGCGCCAGGTCCGGGACCGACGACAGTAAGCAGTTCTTC
TRBJ2-1,many,TRBV5-1,TRBD2,CASGPTSGGRNEQFF,TGCGCCAGCGGACCGACTAGCGGAGGGAGGAATGAGCAGTTCTTC
TRBJ1-4,many,TRBV18,.,CASSSGATNEKLFF,TGTGCCAGCTCGTCGGGAGCAACTAATGAAAAACTGTTTTTT
TRBJ2-7,.,TRBV9,TRBD1,CASTTGTGWTEQYF,TGTGCCAGCACCACGGGGACAGGGTGGACCGAGCAGTACTTC
TRBJ1-4,many,TRBV7-9,TRBD1,CASSLVTGLGEKLFF,TGTGCCAGCAGCTTAGTGACAGGGCTCGGTGAAAAACTGTTTTTT
TRBJ2-5,many,TRBV12-3/TRBV12-4,.,CASGVGETQYF,TGTGCCAGCGGAGTTGGAGAGACCCAGTACTTC
TRBJ1-1,many,TRBV20-1,.,CSAFGQINTEAFF,TGCAGTGCTTTTGGACAGATTAACACTGAAGCTTTCTTT
TRBJ2-3,many,TRBV20-1,.,CSAREDGTDTQYF,TGCAGTGCTAGGGAGGACGGAACAGATACGCAGTATTTT
TRBJ1-1,many,TRBV19,.,CASTPGKTEAFF,TGTGCCAGTACTCCCGGCAAGACTGAAGCTTTCTTT
TRBJ2-3,many,TRBV20-1,TRBD2,CSARDPSGSSDTQYF,TGCAGTGCTAGAGACCCTAGCGGGAGTTCAGATACGCAGTATTTT
TRBJ2-2,few,TRBV4-1,TRBD1,CASSMGQGYTGELFF,TGCGCCAGCAGCATGGGACAGGGCTACACCGGGGAGCTGTTTTTT
TRBJ1-2,many,TRBV19,.,CASTRGKANYGYTF,TGTGCCAGTACAAGGGGTAAAGCTAACTATGGCTACACCTTC
TRBJ2-1,many,TRBV18,TRBD1,CASSAPGQGWNEQFF,TGTGCCAGCTCAGCTCCGGGACAGGGGTGGAATGAGCAGTTCTTC
TRBJ1-3,many,TRBV7-9,.,CASSLNRGPESGNTIYF,TGTGCCAGCAGCTTAAATCGGGGGCCGGAGTCTGGAAACACCATATATTTT
TRBJ2-3,.,TRBV4-2,.,CASSPEADTQYF,TGTGCCAGCAGCCCCGAGGCAGATACGCAGTATTTT
TRBJ1-1,.,TRBV28,.,CASTQPGGVEAFF,TGTGCCAGCACCCAACCCGGAGGTGTTGAAGCTTTCTTT
TRBJ2-2,many,TRBV20-1,TRBD2,CSARDGREFNTGELFF,TGCAGTGCTAGAGACGGGCGGGAGTTTAACACCGGGGAGCTGTTTTTT
TRBJ2-6,many,TRBV10-1,.,CASAPSGANVLTF,TGCGCCAGCGCCCCCTCTGGGGCCAACGTCCTGACTTTC
TRBJ2-3,few,TRBV4-3,.,CASSQAWDTLGTQYF,TGCGCCAGCAGCCAAGCTTGGGACACCTTAGGTACGCAGTATTTT
TRBJ1-2,.,TRBV20-1,.,CSQLERSKRGYTF,TGCAGTCAGCTAGAGAGGTCAAAAAGGGGCTACACCTTC
TRBJ2-7,.,TRBV19,TRBD1,CASLGTEPYEQYF,TGTGCCAGTCTGGGGACAGAGCCCTACGAGCAGTACTTC
TRBJ1-1,.,TRBV30,TRBD1,CAWSATSGGYTEAFF,TGTGCCTGGAGTGCTACGTCAGGGGGTTACACTGAAGCTTTCTTT
TRBJ2-7,many,TRBV6-1,.,CASSVTGGKTYEQYF,TGTGCCAGCAGTGTAACAGGAGGCAAAACCTACGAGCAGTACTTC
TRBJ2-7,many,TRBV7-8,.,CASSLLQSYEQYF,TGTGCCAGCAGCTTACTACAGTCCTACGAGCAGTACTTC
TRBJ1-5,few,TRBV6-5,.,CASSWTVNNRPQHF,TGTGCCAGCAGTTGGACAGTGAACAATCGGCCCCAGCATTTT